These 23 T cell receptor beta chains were all obtained from the same sample, sequenced in a study of cytomegalovirus exposure and HLA in healthy donors. Researchers ran the PCR with 60 Vbeta and 13 Jbeta primers. Repertoires were generated with immunoSEQ multiplex PCR, while TCRdb's copy carries only in-frame clones and drops some. In the table there are around 160,000 clones, about 76% of which are singletons. The sequenced material came from PBMCs. The source is a woman between 35 and 50 years old in good health and CMV-seropositive.

V gene TRBV18 combines with J gene TRBJ1-3, with 7 bases identical to TRBD1. This CDR3 spans 17 amino acids. Germline V gene lookup returns CDR1 KGHSH and CDR2 LQKENI. The junction had 10 bases not matched to a gene; V was cut back by 3 bases and J by 2 bases. The CDR3 spells CASSPSPTGTTGNTIYF. The DNA for the CDR3 is TGTGCCAGCTCACCCTCCCCGACAGGGACGACTGGAAACACCATATATTTT.

This chain uses TRBV11-3 with TRBJ1-4; TRBD1 matches 10 bases. The CDR3 totals 15 residues. V was pared by 5 bases and J by 8 bases, with 8 bases of the junction left unmatched. CDR1 is SGHNT, CDR2 YENEEA, per germline. CDR3 protein: CASSETGGAGEKLFF. Written as DNA, the CDR3 is TGTGCCAGCAGCGAGACAGGGGGCGCAGGGGAAAAACTGTTTTTT.

A remark on this clone: This same CDR3 is encoded by further DNA sequences in the sample. The chain has TRBV19 and TRBJ1-5, with 8 nucleotides matching TRBD1. This CDR3 has 14 residues. J lost 6 bases, V lost 6 bases, and 7 bases had no gene match. The germline CDR1 and CDR2 sequences are LNHDA and SQIVND (reference sequence). The CDR3 reads CASRPQGAGQPQHF. The CDR3, as DNA: TGTGCCAGTAGGCCTCAGGGGGCCGGTCAGCCCCAGCATTTT.

The chain recombines TRBV5-1 with TRBJ2-1; 9 bases align to TRBD2. This CDR3 has 15 amino acids. The germline CDR1 and CDR2 sequences are SGHRS and YFSETQ. The trim removed 4 bases at V and 3 bases at J, leaving 5 bases unmatched. CDR3 nucleotide sequence: TGCGCCAGCAGCCCACTAGCGGGCCTCTACAATGAGCAGTTCTTC. This gives the protein CASSPLAGLYNEQFF.

The chain uses TRBV7-7 and TRBJ2-5, with 9 bases matching TRBD2. There are 15 residues in the CDR3. V was clipped by 3 bases and J by 5 bases; unmatched bases: 7. Germline assignment: CDR1 SSHAT and CDR2 FNYEAQ (reference sequence). CDR3 coding DNA: TGTGCCAGCAGCTTGAGCGGCGGGAGGGGGGAGACCCAGTACTTC. It specifies CASSLSGGRGETQYF. Full variable domain (remainder filled in from reference TRBV7-7 and TRBJ2-5): GAGVSQSPRYKVTKRGQDVTLRCDPISSHATLYWYQQALGQGPEFLTYFNYEAQPDKSGLPSDRFSAERPEGSISTLTIQRTEQRDSAMYRCASSLSGGRGETQYFGPGTRLLVL.

This clone has a single count. V is TRBV5-4 and J is TRBJ2-7; TRBD1 agrees at 10 bases. Germline assignment: CDR1 SGHNT and CDR2 YYREEE (reference sequence). This CDR3 comprises 15 residues. After removal of 4 bases from V and 4 bases from J, the junction contained 8 bases not matched to a gene. The CDR3 spells CASSVRQGAGYEQYF. The CDR3 DNA reads TGTGCCAGCAGCGTAAGACAGGGGGCGGGGTACGAGCAGTACTTC.

The J gene is TRBJ2-7, the V gene TRBV6-5; possibly TRBD2 for D (7 bases). Germline V gene sequence: CDR1 MNHEY, CDR2 SVGAGI. This CDR3 has 15 amino acids. The germline V and J ends were trimmed by 8 bases and 2 bases, with 19 bases remaining between them. CDR3 region: CASGSGGGPTYEQYF. In nucleotides, the CDR3 is TGTGCCAGCGGGAGTGGGGGGGGCCCTACCTACGAGCAGTACTTC.

The V call is TRBV7-2, the J call TRBJ2-1, with 8 bases matching TRBD2. The CDR3 has 13 amino acids. Germline V CDR1 and CDR2: SGHTA, FQGNSA. Trimming cost V 1 base and J 7 bases; bases outside gene matches: 0. CDR3 sequence reads: CASSLGLANEQFF. In DNA, the CDR3 is TGTGCCAGCAGCTTAGGACTAGCGAATGAGCAGTTCTTC.

V gene TRBV10-2 combines with J gene TRBJ2-6; D perhaps matches TRBD1 (8 bases). V shed 8 bases and J shed 4 bases, with 21 bases lying between them. Germline values: CDR1 WSHSY, CDR2 SAAADI. The CDR3 loop spans 17 amino acids. The DNA for the CDR3 is TGCGCCAGCCGGCAGGACAGGGAGGGTGGAGGGGCCAACGTCCTGACTTTC. Its protein product is CASRQDREGGGANVLTF.

The sample holds one count of this clone. The genes are TRBV6-5 and TRBJ2-3; 7 positions match TRBD1. The CDR3 contains 15 residues. Germline CDR1 and CDR2: MNHEY and SVGAGI. V shed 5 bases, J shed 0 bases, and the junction held 5 bases outside the gene matches. CDR3 protein: CASSRRTGSTDTQYF. As DNA, the CDR3 is TGTGCCAGCAGTCGCCGGACAGGAAGCACAGATACGCAGTATTTT.

This clone was observed a few times. This chain links TRBV7-2 with TRBJ1-5; the match to TRBD1 covers 8 bases. CDR1 and CDR2 (germline): SGHTA, FQGNSA. The CDR3 has 13 amino acids. V dropped 8 bases and J dropped 4; count of bases not matched to a gene: 4. CDR3 coding DNA: TGTGCCAGCGGAACAGGGGGTAATCAGCCCCAGCATTTT. The encoded protein is CASGTGGNQPQHF.

The V and J genes are TRBV7-9 and TRBJ1-1, with D perhaps TRBD1 (6 bases). CDR1 SEHNR and CDR2 FQNEAQ come from the germline V gene (reference sequence). The CDR3 runs to 16 residues. The V end was cut by 3 bases, the J end by 1 base, with 15 bases between. This CDR3 reads CASSFSGTSANTEAFF. The CDR3 DNA sequence: TGTGCCAGCAGCTTTTCCGGGACATCCGCGAACACTGAAGCTTTCTTT.

This clone was found once. V usage is TRBV6-5 and J usage is TRBJ2-7, with 7 positions matching TRBD2. The CDR3 spans 15 residues. CDR1 and CDR2 from the germline V gene are MNHEY and SVGAGI. The ends lost 4 bases at V and 4 bases at J; junction bases unmatched: 10. The CDR3 nucleotides are TGTGCCAGCAGTTCCCCCTGGCGGGAGCAATACGAGCAGTACTTC. It specifies CASSSPWREQYEQYF.

The chain couples TRBV7-9 to TRBJ2-4; D perhaps matches TRBD1 (5 bases). The CDR3 sequence is 14 residues long. Germline assignment: CDR1 SEHNR and CDR2 FQNEAQ (reference sequence). Deletions cut 2 bases from V and 15 bases from J, with 20 bases between. This CDR3 is CASSLLIESRVLYF. In DNA, the CDR3 is TGTGCCAGCAGCTTATTAATCGAATCCAGGGTTTTGTACTTC.

V is TRBV6-5 and J is TRBJ1-1, with 7 bases matching TRBD1. With V trimmed by 6 bases and J by 3 bases, 7 bases remained unmatched. The CDR3 extends over 14 amino acids. Germline assignment: CDR1 MNHEY and CDR2 SVGAGI. Written as DNA, the CDR3 is TGTGCCAGCAGCCTAAGGGGGCAGCACACTGAAGCTTTCTTT. Amino acid sequence: CASSLRGQHTEAFF.

The table lists this clone with a few counts. The V gene is TRBV2, the J gene TRBJ2-5; tentatively, D is TRBD1 (5 bases). Germline V gene lookup returns CDR1 SNHLY and CDR2 FYNNEI. The germline V and J ends were trimmed by 5 bases and 1 base, with 8 bases remaining between them. This CDR3 region has 13 residues. CDR3 DNA: TGTGCCAGCAGTTCCGACAGCCAAGAGACCCAGTACTTC. Amino acids: CASSSDSQETQYF.

V is TRBV4-2 and J is TRBJ1-1; weak D call: TRBD1 (5 bases). The V gene's germline CDR1 is LGHNA and CDR2 YNFKEQ. Trimming took off 1 base at V and 3 bases at J, with 12 bases between the two ends. This CDR3 spans 15 amino acids. CDR3 amino acids: CASSQGQGGDTEAFF. CDR3 nucleotide sequence: TGTGCCAGCAGCCAAGGGCAGGGAGGAGACACTGAAGCTTTCTTT.

The genes are TRBV5-6 and TRBJ2-3; 10 nucleotides agree with TRBD1. CDR3 length: 14 residues. The germline CDR1 and CDR2 sequences are SGHDT and YYEEEE. V was pared by 3 bases and J by 5 bases, with 3 bases of the junction left unmatched. CDR3 DNA: TGTGCCAGCAGCTCCGGGACAGGGGAAGATACGCAGTATTTT. Protein: CASSSGTGEDTQYF.

This clone was seen a single time. This chain joins TRBV19 and TRBJ2-3; TRBD2 agrees at 7 bases. Germline loops: CDR1 LNHDA, CDR2 SQIVND (reference sequence). J lost 6 bases, V lost 4 bases, and 7 bases had no gene match. This CDR3 has 14 residues. CDR3 sequence reads: CASSKSGVGDTQYF. DNA of the CDR3: TGTGCCAGTAGTAAAAGCGGGGTCGGGGATACGCAGTATTTT.

The V and J genes are TRBV18 and TRBJ1-2, with D unclear. The V gene's germline CDR1 is KGHSH and CDR2 LQKENI. CDR3 size: 16 residues. Deletions cut 0 bases from V and 2 bases from J, with 13 bases between. The CDR3 is CASSPPVSRENYGYTF. CDR3 bases: TGTGCCAGCTCACCACCGGTTAGTCGGGAGAACTATGGCTACACCTTC.

The chain employs TRBV10-3 and TRBJ1-5; D not resolved. CDR3 length: 12 residues. Per the germline V gene, CDR1 is ENHRY and CDR2 is SYGVKD. Trimming shortened V by 10 bases and J by 4 bases, and 11 bases separated the two germline ends. CDR3 nucleotides: TGTGCCAGCGCCGCGGAAAATCAGCCCCAGCATTTT. Amino acid sequence: CASAAENQPQHF.

The chain employs TRBV4-1 and TRBJ1-1, with 9 bases fitting TRBD1. The CDR3 has 14 residues. After removal of 0 bases from V and 13 bases from J, the junction contained 9 bases not matched to a gene. Germline values: CDR1 MGHRA, CDR2 YSYEKL. CDR3 residues: CASSQEEGTGLVFF. The CDR3 DNA reads TGCGCCAGCAGCCAAGAGGAGGGGACAGGGTTAGTTTTCTTT.

J is TRBJ2-3 and V is TRBV7-2; 7 bases are shared with TRBD2. Germline lookup yields CDR1 SGHTA and CDR2 FQGNSA. The V gene end was trimmed by 5 bases and the J gene end by 5 bases; junction bases not matched to a gene: 13. The CDR3 sequence is 16 residues long. This chain's CDR3 is CASSELGTSVGDTQYF. DNA of the CDR3: TGTGCCAGCAGCGAATTAGGAACTAGCGTTGGAGATACGCAGTATTTT.